This passage covers 28 T cell receptor beta chains from one sample sequenced in a study of T cells in Graves' hyperthyroidism and ophthalmopathy. RNA transcripts yielded amplified TCR beta CDR3 regions. An initial round of RT-PCR targeting the TCR CDR3 relied on the HTBI primer set. TCRdb fed the multiplex PCR reads into MiXCR, producing one record per CDR3 protein. The sample includes about 340,000 distinct CDR3 sequences, roughly 23% of them seen just once. The specimen was blood. The source of these receptors is a woman aged 45-59 years with Graves' hyperthyroidism.

This clonotype was picked up many times. V and J are TRBV10-1 and TRBJ2-7; tentative D call: TRBD2 (6 bases). Trimming took 2 bases from V and 4 from J, leaving 9 bases between them. Germline assignment: CDR1 WNHNN and CDR2 SYGVQD (reference sequence). The CDR3 sequence is 13 residues long. The CDR3 DNA reads TGCGCCAGCAGTGAGACGGGAGTGTACGAGCAGTACTTC. It specifies CASSETGVYEQYF.

Worth noting for this clonotype: This sequence may be a read error, since a much larger clone differs from it by one base. This chain joins TRBV5-1 and TRBJ2-2; 12 nucleotides align to TRBD2. Germline-derived CDR1 and CDR2 are SGHRS and YFSETQ. This CDR3 spans 18 amino acids. The V and J ends lost 1 base and 1 base, in that order; junction bases with no gene match: 5. As DNA, the CDR3 is TGCGCCAGCAGCTTGAGACTAGCGGGAGTAGGGAACACCGGGGAGCTGTTTTTT. This sequence encodes CASSLRLAGVGNTGELFF.

This clonotype has ten or more counts. J is TRBJ1-1 and V is TRBV7-2; TRBD1 matches 7 bases. This CDR3 region has 14 residues. Trimming took 6 bases from V and 4 from J; bases not matched to a gene: 8. The germline V gene encodes CDR1 SGHTA and CDR2 FQGNSA. Here the CDR3 reads CASSPQGVVTEAFF. In DNA, the CDR3 is TGTGCCAGCAGTCCCCAGGGGGTGGTCACTGAAGCTTTCTTT.

This clonotype occurred many times. The genes are TRBV5-1 and TRBJ2-1; D ambiguous. V was cut by 5 bases and J by 0 bases, with 15 bases left in between. The CDR3 runs 16 residues. Germline assignment: CDR1 SGHRS and CDR2 YFSETQ. This chain's CDR3 is CASSPVETSSYNEQFF. The CDR3 DNA reads TGCGCCAGCAGTCCCGTGGAGACCAGCTCCTACAATGAGCAGTTCTTC.

There are many counts of this clonotype. The V gene is TRBV2, the J gene TRBJ1-3; D gene uncertain. The germline V gene has CDR1 SNHLY and CDR2 FYNNEI. The CDR3 extends over 16 amino acids. Trimming took off 6 bases at V and 0 bases at J, with 15 bases between the two ends. The CDR3 is CASSDDILTSGNTIYF. The CDR3 coding sequence is TGTGCCAGCAGCGACGACATTCTCACCTCTGGAAACACCATATATTTT.

Only a few counts were recorded for this clonotype. The chain carries TRBV30 and TRBJ1-2, with 9 nucleotides matching TRBD1. The CDR3 is 14 residues long. Germline trimming cut 3 bases from V and 8 bases from J; bases unmatched to any gene: 10. Germline values: CDR1 GTSNPN, CDR2 SVGIG (reference sequence). The CDR3 nucleotides read TGTGCCTGGAGCCGGGACAGGGCGACTGTCGGCTACACCTTC. Protein: CAWSRDRATVGYTF.

V usage is TRBV3-1 and J usage is TRBJ2-5; D perhaps matches TRBD2 (6 bases). This CDR3 is 16 amino acids long. Trimming removed 4 bases at V and 3 bases at J, with 18 bases between. Germline V gene sequence: CDR1 LGHDT, CDR2 YNNKEL (reference sequence). The CDR3 sequence is CASSPSRDFKKETQYF. CDR3 nucleotides: TGTGCCAGCAGCCCATCTCGGGACTTTAAGAAAGAGACCCAGTACTTC.

The CDR3 DNA sequence: TGTGCCAGCAGCCAAGATGGGTTCCGGGCTAACTATGGCTACACCTTC. It encodes CASSQDGFRANYGYTF. The rearrangement joins TRBV3-1 to TRBJ1-2; no reliable D call. The CDR3 totals 16 residues. Germline assignment: CDR1 LGHDT and CDR2 YNNKEL (reference sequence). Trimming took 0 bases from V and 0 from J, leaving 11 bases between them.

This clonotype was picked up many times. V gene TRBV7-8 combines with J gene TRBJ2-7; D possibly corresponds to TRBD2 (5 bases). Deletions cut 1 base from V and 4 bases from J, with 11 bases between. CDR1 and CDR2 (germline): SGHVS, FQNEAQ. The CDR3 covers 14 residues. The CDR3, as DNA: TGTGCCAGCAGCTTAGTTAGGCTAGCTTACGAGCAGTACTTC. Translated: CASSLVRLAYEQYF.

On this clonotype: Mismatch with germline at one junction end may stem from a read error. CDR3 amino acids: CASSPRVTSGGHNF. DNA for the CDR3: TGTGCCAGCAGTCCACGCGTAACCTCAGGGGGCCACAACTTC. This rearrangement joins TRBV6-5 to TRBJ2-5; 8 bases agree with TRBD1. This CDR3 comprises 14 residues. Germline-derived CDR1 and CDR2 are MNHEY and SVGAGI.

This clonotype was observed a few times. Given a much more abundant clone one base away, this may be a read error. This rearrangement joins TRBV12-3 or TRBV12-4 to TRBJ2-2; TRBD1 aligns across 8 bases. This CDR3 spans 18 amino acids. The V and J ends lost 5 bases and 2 bases, in that order; junction bases with no gene match: 13. The DNA for the CDR3 is TGTGCCAGCAGTCCCCGGACAGGGACCCTCCTTAACACCGGGGAGCTGTTTTTT. Translating it yields CASSPRTGTLLNTGELFF.

In this sample, this clonotype turned up a few times. At one of its ends the junction is not consistent with the germline gene, which may arise from a read error. The chain carries TRBV27 and TRBJ2-3; 9 nucleotides match TRBD2. The CDR3 covers 16 residues. CDR1 and CDR2 (germline): MNHEY, SMNVEV (reference sequence). The CDR3 protein is CASRSLAGWRTDTRYF. The CDR3 DNA reads as TGTGCCAGCAGGTCCCTAGCGGGATGGCGCACAGATACGCGGTATTTT.

Remarks on this clonotype: This may be a read error, as it is one base from a much larger clone. Because it lacks the conserved phenylalanine or tryptophan at the end, this CDR3 is likely a read error. The chain joins TRBV11-2 to TRBJ2-1; D ambiguous. Trimming cost V 3 bases and J 8 bases, with 20 bases left between them. Per the germline V gene, CDR1 is SGHAT and CDR2 is FQNNGV. This CDR3 is 16 amino acids long. DNA of the CDR3: TGTGCCAGCAGCTTCTCGGCGCGGAGCCGGGTAGATGAGCAGTTCTCC. Translating gives CASSFSARSRVDEQFS.

This clonotype was picked up many times. This rearrangement joins TRBV28 to TRBJ2-7; D remains ambiguous. The germline gives CDR1 MDHEN, CDR2 SYDVKM. Trimming took off 4 bases at V and 5 bases at J, with 21 bases between the two ends. The CDR3 runs 16 residues. The CDR3 nucleotides read TGTGCCAGCAGTTCGACCACTTTGGGTATCCCCAACGAGCAGTACTTC. Translating gives CASSSTTLGIPNEQYF.

V and J are TRBV24-1 and TRBJ1-6, with 7 nucleotides matching TRBD1. Trimming removed 9 bases from V and 4 bases from J; junction bases left unmatched: 8. The CDR3 contains 15 residues. The germline V gene has CDR1 KGHDR and CDR2 SFDVKD. The CDR3 DNA follows: TGTGCCACCTACTCCGGGACAGAATATAATTCACCCCTCCACTTT. It encodes CATYSGTEYNSPLHF.

The J gene is TRBJ1-2, the V gene TRBV3-1; D possibly corresponds to TRBD1 (5 bases). Trimming cost V 0 bases and J 8 bases, with 10 bases left between them. There are 13 residues in the CDR3. Germline loops: CDR1 LGHDT, CDR2 YNNKEL (reference sequence). The CDR3 here is CASSQEQGGGYTF. The CDR3, as DNA: TGTGCCAGCAGCCAAGAGCAGGGCGGAGGCTACACCTTC.

The table lists this clonotype with many counts. The V gene is TRBV20-1, the J gene TRBJ2-1; D remains unclear. Germline V gene lookup returns CDR1 DFQATT and CDR2 SNEGSKA (reference sequence). V was shortened by 0 bases and J by 7 bases, with 16 bases between the two germline ends. The CDR3 runs 15 residues. Here the CDR3 reads CSARESRPIRNEQFF. The CDR3 coding sequence is TGCAGTGCTAGAGAATCCAGGCCCATCAGGAATGAGCAGTTCTTC.

The sample holds a few counts of this clonotype. The V and J genes are TRBV30 and TRBJ2-1; D ambiguous. This CDR3 is built from 15 residues. Germline CDR1 GTSNPN, CDR2 SVGIG (reference sequence). V was pared by 0 bases and J by 9 bases, with 18 bases between. The CDR3 nucleotides are TGTGCCTGGAGTGTAGACTTGATTGGGTTACGTGAGCAGTTCTTC. Residues: CAWSVDLIGLREQFF. Full variable domain (outside the CDR3, taken from reference TRBV30 and TRBJ2-1): SQTIHQWPATLVQPVGSPLSLECTVEGTSNPNLYWYRQAAGRGLQLLFYSVGIGQISSEVPQNLSASRPQDRQFILSSKKLLLSDSGFYLCAWSVDLIGLREQFFGPGTRLTVL.

This clonotype appeared a few times. This chain uses TRBV27 with TRBJ1-1, with D hard to call. Trimming stripped 0 bases from V and 5 bases from J, with 10 bases between. This CDR3 has 14 residues. CDR1 and CDR2 from the germline V gene are MNHEY and SMNVEV (reference sequence). CDR3 residues: CASSLSNSRTEAFF. CDR3 sequence (DNA): TGTGCCAGCAGTTTATCGAATAGCAGGACTGAAGCTTTCTTT.

V is TRBV2 and J is TRBJ2-3, with TRBD2 matching 13 bases. Germline V gives CDR1 SNHLY, CDR2 FYNNEI. V lost 6 bases and J lost 8; bases outside the gene matches: 8. The CDR3 runs to 15 residues. The CDR3 reads CASSGLAGAPVTQYF. The DNA for the CDR3 is TGTGCCAGCAGCGGACTAGCGGGAGCACCGGTTACGCAGTATTTT.

This clonotype was recorded at least ten times. The chain has TRBV6-1 and TRBJ2-1; 7 bases align to TRBD2. Unmatched junction bases numbered 13, after V lost 3 bases and J lost 5 bases. Germline V CDR1 and CDR2: MNHNS, SASEGT. The CDR3 is 17 residues long. The CDR3 reads CASSEWGGARGNNEQFF. CDR3 in DNA: TGTGCCAGCAGTGAGTGGGGAGGGGCCCGGGGGAACAATGAGCAGTTCTTC.

V gene TRBV5-4 combines with J gene TRBJ2-2, with 10 bases matching TRBD1. The CDR3 runs 17 residues. The V gene end was trimmed by 4 bases and the J gene end by 2 bases; junction bases not matched to a gene: 8. The germline V gene encodes CDR1 SGHNT and CDR2 YYREEE (reference sequence). The CDR3 here is CASSQGGTGENTGELFF. CDR3 coding DNA: TGTGCCAGCAGCCAGGGAGGGACAGGGGAAAACACCGGGGAGCTGTTTTTT.

This clonotype was counted many times. This chain connects TRBV12-3 or TRBV12-4 to TRBJ2-7; D is unresolved. Deletions cut 5 bases from V and 1 base from J, with 12 bases between. The CDR3 sequence is 14 residues long. CDR3 residues: CASSAGPRSYEQYF. The CDR3 DNA reads TGTGCCAGCAGTGCCGGGCCGAGGTCCTACGAGCAGTACTTC.

This clonotype showed up many times. J is TRBJ2-5 and V is TRBV6-2 or TRBV6-3, with 12 bases that match TRBD2. Germline-derived CDR1 and CDR2 are MNHEY and SVGEGT. Germline trimming cut 6 bases from V and 5 bases from J; bases unmatched to any gene: 7. The CDR3 extends over 15 amino acids. This chain's CDR3 is CASRSGTSGLETQYF. Here the CDR3 DNA reads TGTGCCAGCAGATCCGGGACTAGCGGGTTGGAGACCCAGTACTTC.

This clonotype was detected many times. The V and J genes are TRBV12-3 or TRBV12-4 and TRBJ2-2; TRBD1 or TRBD2 may be the D gene (5 bases each). The V and J ends lost 11 bases and 2 bases respectively, with 15 bases between them. The CDR3 contains 14 residues. CDR3 DNA: TGTGCCGGTCGGCAGGGAGTAAACACCGGGGAGCTGTTTTTT. It translates to CAGRQGVNTGELFF.

In this sample, this clonotype turned up many times. This chain joins TRBV28 and TRBJ1-5; D is unclear. This CDR3 comprises 14 residues. V lost 3 bases to trimming and J lost 3 bases, with 9 bases between them. CDR1 and CDR2 from the germline V gene are MDHEN and SYDVKM. The CDR3 sequence: CASSFGGINQPQHF. In nucleotides, the CDR3 is TGTGCCAGCAGTTTTGGCGGAATCAATCAGCCCCAGCATTTT.

The chain employs TRBV10-3 and TRBJ2-2, with D perhaps TRBD2 (6 bases). Trimming cost V 7 bases and J 4 bases, with 13 bases left between them. Germline V gives CDR1 ENHRY, CDR2 SYGVKD. This CDR3 comprises 14 residues. The CDR3 loop is CAINPGECTGELFF. Written as DNA, the CDR3 is TGTGCCATCAACCCGGGGGAGTGCACCGGGGAGCTGTTTTTT.

Ten or more counts support this clonotype. The rearrangement uses TRBV11-2 and TRBJ2-7; D is unclear. Trimming left V 0 bases short and J 4 bases short, with 7 bases between. Germline CDR1 SGHAT, CDR2 FQNNGV. CDR3 size: 13 residues. The CDR3: CASSLDVIYEQYF. The CDR3 DNA is TGTGCCAGCAGCTTAGATGTGATTTACGAGCAGTACTTC.